This T cell receptor beta chain was retrieved from a study of radiation and T cells in renal cell carcinoma. The CDR3 loop spans 16 amino acids. V was clipped by 0 bases and J by 5 bases; unmatched bases: 6. The germline CDR1 and CDR2 sequences are MGHRA and YSYEKL. Sequencing was performed with immunoSEQ multiplex PCR; in TCRdb, only in-frame clones are kept and a portion is missing. This sample has about 26,000 clones, with roughly 80% found just once. Noted time point: blood 2 weeks post-SBRT. Treatment: 15 Gy SBRT to primary tumor, nephrectomy 4 weeks later. The tumor was a clear cell renal cell carcinoma. This clone was seen once.

The rearrangement links TRBV4-1 to TRBJ2-3; TRBD2 matches at 9 bases. The sequence came from a man in his sixties with renal cell carcinoma. Sample: blood, taken from a patient whose treatment included radiotherapy and nephrectomy. The CDR3 DNA reads TGCGCCAGCAGCCAAGATCAGGCACTAGCGGGAGATACGCAGTATTTT. Its translation is CASSQDQALAGDTQYF.